This TCR beta chain is drawn from a study of regulatory T cells in long-lasting Graves disease. Study results and caveats: Persistent Graves' patients possessed reduced TCR diversity relative to recently diagnosed ones. More public clonotypes were shared by persistent patients (fewer than 3,000) than by new patients (roughly 870). Only peripheral blood was studied, not thyroid tissue.

A few counts support this clonotype. Its cognate antigen is unknown. iRepertoire HTBI primers and Arm-PCR of CDR3 regions built TCR beta libraries. MiXCR, run by TCRdb on the multiplex PCR reads, gives a single entry per CDR3 protein. The repertoire holds some 450,000 distinct CDR3 sequences, with around 24% as singletons. Stated time point: persistent/refractory GD, antithyroid drugs over 5 years with positive TRAb. Extracted PBMC RNA gave rise to the TCR library. Peripheral blood, about 9 milliliters of it, was drawn into EDTA tubes. The germline CDR1 and CDR2 sequences are LNHDA and SQIVND (reference sequence). The CDR3 spans 13 residues. V gave up 0 bases and J gave up 9 bases, with 9 bases separating them.

This receptor was identified in a female donor with Graves disease. This sample comprised peripheral blood mononuclear cells (PBMCs), obtained when the disease was refractory, from a patient treated with antithyroid drugs. The V and J genes are TRBV19 and TRBJ1-5; D is uncertain. This chain's CDR3 is CASSIDSAAPQHF. The DNA for the CDR3 is TGTGCCAGTAGTATAGACAGTGCCGCGCCCCAGCATTTT.